The rows below give T cell receptor beta chains drawn from one sample of a study of OX40 agonist ivuxolimab in advanced cancers. Sequencing was performed with immunoSEQ multiplex PCR; in TCRdb, only in-frame clones are kept and a portion is missing. Among roughly 56,000 clones listed, around four fifths were seen once. The input for sequencing was CD4+ or CD8+ T cells sorted from blood, taken in a trial of the OX40 agonist ivuxolimab. These receptors were taken from an adult with an advanced solid tumor such as melanoma, head and neck, liver or kidney cancer. Both conserved end residues are part of each CDR3. The order of the fields is D gene, clone size, J gene, V gene, CDR3 protein, CDR3 DNA. The D gene is left open where the match is weak. The size of a clone is reported for some rows only, either as once, few or many, or as a class for expanded clones.

d_gene: NA; abundance: NA; j_gene: TRBJ1-1; v_gene: TRBV30; CDR3aa: CAWSLGGSTEAFF; CDR3nt: TGTGCCTGGAGTTTGGGTGGTAGCACTGAAGCTTTCTTT
d_gene: NA; abundance: NA; j_gene: TRBJ2-3; v_gene: TRBV5-1; CDR3aa: CASSEQTRNNPSSTDTQYF; CDR3nt: TGCGCCAGCAGCGAACAGACGCGGAATAACCCCTCTAGCACAGATACGCAGTATTTT
d_gene: NA; abundance: NA; j_gene: TRBJ1-5; v_gene: TRBV6-1; CDR3aa: CASSGGEGTWGRSQHF; CDR3nt: TGTGCCAGCAGTGGGGGTGAGGGGACATGGGGAAGATCCCAGCATTTT
d_gene: TRBD1; abundance: NA; j_gene: TRBJ1-1; v_gene: TRBV5-1; CDR3aa: CASSRSGQLNTEAFF; CDR3nt: TGCGCCAGCAGCAGGTCGGGACAGTTGAACACTGAAGCTTTCTTT
d_gene: NA; abundance: once; j_gene: TRBJ2-1; v_gene: TRBV9; CDR3aa: CASSVGTSTYEQFF; CDR3nt: TGTGCCAGCAGCGTGGGGACTTCCACATATGAGCAGTTCTTC
d_gene: TRBD1; abundance: once; j_gene: TRBJ1-2; v_gene: TRBV5-1; CDR3aa: CASSEPGQGDYGYTF; CDR3nt: TGCGCCAGCAGTGAGCCGGGACAGGGGGACTATGGCTACACCTTC
d_gene: TRBD2; abundance: once; j_gene: TRBJ2-5; v_gene: TRBV7-6; CDR3aa: CASNPGLAGQTQYF; CDR3nt: TGTGCCAGCAACCCCGGACTAGCGGGGCAGACCCAGTACTTC
d_gene: NA; abundance: NA; j_gene: TRBJ1-5; v_gene: TRBV30; CDR3aa: CAWSFAATYQPQHF; CDR3nt: TGTGCCTGGAGTTTCGCAGCAACGTATCAGCCCCAGCATTTT
d_gene: TRBD2; abundance: NA; j_gene: TRBJ2-7; v_gene: TRBV23-1; CDR3aa: CASSRKRGGSHEQYF; CDR3nt: TGCGCCAGCAGCCGTAAGCGGGGGGGGAGCCACGAGCAGTACTTC
d_gene: NA; abundance: NA; j_gene: TRBJ2-3; v_gene: TRBV11-2; CDR3aa: CASSHAGYIDTDTQYF; CDR3nt: TGTGCCAGCAGCCACGCAGGCTACATTGACACAGATACGCAGTATTTT
d_gene: TRBD2; abundance: once; j_gene: TRBJ2-1; v_gene: TRBV30; CDR3aa: CAWTSGGLVWNEQFF; CDR3nt: TGTGCCTGGACTAGCGGGGGGCTGGTGTGGAATGAGCAGTTCTTC
d_gene: NA; abundance: NA; j_gene: TRBJ1-2; v_gene: TRBV4-2; CDR3aa: CASSQDHETGGYTF; CDR3nt: TGTGCCAGCAGCCAAGACCATGAGACGGGGGGCTACACCTTC
d_gene: NA; abundance: NA; j_gene: TRBJ1-3; v_gene: TRBV4-3; CDR3aa: CASSQELRTVGNTIYF; CDR3nt: TGCGCCAGCAGCCAAGAACTCCGGACGGTAGGAAACACCATATATTTT
d_gene: TRBD1; abundance: NA; j_gene: TRBJ2-5; v_gene: TRBV6-5; CDR3aa: CASSYAGTGNGETQYF; CDR3nt: TGTGCCAGCAGTTATGCCGGGACAGGGAATGGAGAGACCCAGTACTTC
d_gene: TRBD1; abundance: NA; j_gene: TRBJ1-3; v_gene: TRBV5-1; CDR3aa: CASSLWGPGQDSGNTIYF; CDR3nt: TGCGCCAGCAGCCTATGGGGACCGGGACAGGACTCGGGAAACACCATATATTTT
d_gene: TRBD1; abundance: few; j_gene: TRBJ1-6; v_gene: TRBV30; CDR3aa: CAWNRHRGQSSPLHF; CDR3nt: TGTGCCTGGAATCGGCACAGGGGGCAGAGTTCACCCCTCCACTTT
d_gene: NA; abundance: NA; j_gene: TRBJ2-3; v_gene: TRBV28; CDR3aa: CASGGAGETDTQYF; CDR3nt: TGTGCCAGCGGGGGAGCGGGTGAAACAGATACGCAGTATTTT
d_gene: NA; abundance: NA; j_gene: TRBJ1-2; v_gene: TRBV9; CDR3aa: CASSVGEILVRDGYTF; CDR3nt: TGTGCCAGCAGCGTAGGGGAAATCCTTGTCAGGGATGGCTACACCTTC
d_gene: TRBD2; abundance: few; j_gene: TRBJ2-5; v_gene: TRBV4-2; CDR3aa: CASSQEASGQETQYF; CDR3nt: TGTGCCAGCAGCCAAGAGGCTAGCGGGCAAGAGACCCAGTACTTC
d_gene: NA; abundance: few; j_gene: TRBJ1-3; v_gene: TRBV6-5; CDR3aa: CASSGRNTIYF; CDR3nt: TGTGCCAGCAGTGGCCGAAACACCATATATTTT
d_gene: NA; abundance: NA; j_gene: TRBJ2-5; v_gene: TRBV30; CDR3aa: CAWSDWAQETQYF; CDR3nt: TGTGCCTGGAGTGACTGGGCTCAAGAGACCCAGTACTTC
d_gene: NA; abundance: NA; j_gene: TRBJ2-5; v_gene: TRBV2; CDR3aa: CASSGGVGQETQYF; CDR3nt: TGTGCCAGCAGTGGCGGGGTGGGGCAAGAGACCCAGTACTTC